This T cell receptor beta chain derives from a study of control samples from healthy donors and cancer patients. The assay was immunoSEQ multiplex PCR, and TCRdb's table has in-frame clones only and misses some. The table shows fewer than 90,000 clones, with around nine tenths occurring only once. The specimen was PBMCs. This TCR was recovered from a woman aged 55-69 years with head and neck cancer.

CDR3 in DNA: TGTGCCAGTAGTATAAGGGACAGGAATTTGAATGAGCAGTTCTTC. Protein product: CASSIRDRNLNEQFF. This sequence joins TRBV19 and TRBJ2-1; TRBD1 agrees at 8 bases. Looked up from germline, CDR1 is LNHDA and CDR2 is SQIVND (reference sequence). The V gene end was trimmed by 2 bases and the J gene end by 7 bases; junction bases not matched to a gene: 7. CDR3 length: 15 residues.